This T cell receptor beta chain was recovered during a study of shared clonotypes between healthy human individuals. The V gene's germline CDR1 is LNHNV and CDR2 YYDKDF (reference sequence). This CDR3 region has 13 residues. Trimming shortened V by 0 bases and J by 3 bases, and 6 bases separated the two germline ends. Clones were sequenced by immunoSEQ multiplex PCR, and TCRdb holds only the in-frame ones, with some missing. This sample has roughly 2 million clones, with roughly 96% found just once. Donors were healthy HIV-negative adults without recently reported acute infections or vaccinations. Material: naive CD4+ T cells sorted from blood. The subset was: CD45RA+ positively selected. This TCR derives from a young man in good health. The chain combines TRBV15 with TRBJ2-7; D gene unclear. CDR3 loop: CATSRDSNYEQYF. CDR3 in DNA: TGTGCCACCAGCAGAGATAGCAACTACGAGCAGTACTTC.